Listed here are 2 T cell receptor beta chains from one sample, sequenced in a study of cytomegalovirus exposure and HLA in healthy donors. This PCR relied on a set of 60 Vbeta primers and 13 Jbeta primers. The assay was immunoSEQ multiplex PCR, and TCRdb's table has in-frame clones only and misses some. Of tens of thousands of clones listed, approximately 78% are singletons. Material: PBMCs. The receptors here all came from a man aged 35 to 55 in good health and CMV-seronegative.

The V gene is TRBV5-6, the J gene TRBJ2-5, with D hard to call. The germline V gene has CDR1 SGHDT and CDR2 YYEEEE. The V end lost 0 bases, the J end lost 2 bases, and 5 bases lay between the germline ends. This CDR3 is built from 13 residues. CDR3 in DNA: TGTGCCAGCAGCTTGGCTCGGCAAGAGACCCAGTACTTC. Protein sequence: CASSLARQETQYF.

This chain links TRBV7-2 with TRBJ2-7; TRBD1 aligns across 8 bases. This CDR3 is built from 15 residues. Germline V gene lookup returns CDR1 SGHTA and CDR2 FQGNSA. Losses at the gene ends were 3 bases for V and 3 bases for J; bases not matched to a gene: 7. The CDR3 spells CASSLGGQVLYEQYF. The CDR3 nucleotides read TGTGCCAGCAGCTTGGGGGGACAGGTACTCTACGAGCAGTACTTC.